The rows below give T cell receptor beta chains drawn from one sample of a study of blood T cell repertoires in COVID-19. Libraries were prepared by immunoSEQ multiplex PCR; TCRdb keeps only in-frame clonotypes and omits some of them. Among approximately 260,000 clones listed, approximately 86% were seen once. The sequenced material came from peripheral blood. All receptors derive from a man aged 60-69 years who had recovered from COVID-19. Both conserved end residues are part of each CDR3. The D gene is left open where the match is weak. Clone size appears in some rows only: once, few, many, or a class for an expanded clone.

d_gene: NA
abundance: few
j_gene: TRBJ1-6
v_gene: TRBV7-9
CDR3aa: CASSLTDNSPLHF
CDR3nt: TGTGCCAGCAGCTTGACAGATAATTCACCCCTCCACTTT

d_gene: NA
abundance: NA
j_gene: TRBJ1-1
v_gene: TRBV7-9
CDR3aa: CASSSPFTEAFF
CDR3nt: TGTGCCAGCAGCTCCCCTTTTACTGAAGCTTTCTTT

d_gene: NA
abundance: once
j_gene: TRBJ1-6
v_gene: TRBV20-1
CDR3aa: CSASGEGDRSPLHF
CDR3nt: TGCAGTGCTAGTGGGGAGGGGGATCGGTCACCCCTCCACTTT

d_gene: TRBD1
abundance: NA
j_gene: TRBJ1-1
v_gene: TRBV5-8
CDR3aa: CASGQGQVLVTEAFF
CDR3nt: TGTGCCAGCGGACAAGGACAGGTATTGGTGACTGAAGCTTTCTTT

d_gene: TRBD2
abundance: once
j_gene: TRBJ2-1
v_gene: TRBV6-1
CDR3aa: CASSERTSGGARYNEQFF
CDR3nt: TGTGCCAGCAGTGAACGGACTAGCGGGGGGGCTAGGTACAATGAGCAGTTCTTC

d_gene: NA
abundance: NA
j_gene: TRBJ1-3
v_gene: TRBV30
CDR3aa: CAWSLNSGNTIYF
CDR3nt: TGTGCCTGGAGTCTAAACTCTGGAAACACCATATATTTT

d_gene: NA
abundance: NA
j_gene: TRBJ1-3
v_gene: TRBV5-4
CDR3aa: CASSRGGAQGNTIYF
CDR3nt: TGTGCCAGCAGCCGCGGAGGGGCGCAAGGAAACACCATATATTTT

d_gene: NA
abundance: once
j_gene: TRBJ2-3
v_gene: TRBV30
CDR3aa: CAWSIATSTDTQYF
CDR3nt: TGTGCCTGGAGTATTGCGACTAGCACAGATACGCAGTATTTT

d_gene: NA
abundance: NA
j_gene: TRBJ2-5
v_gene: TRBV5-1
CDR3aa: CASSLDAPGASETQYF
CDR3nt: TGCGCCAGCAGCTTGGACGCCCCAGGGGCCTCAGAGACCCAGTACTTC

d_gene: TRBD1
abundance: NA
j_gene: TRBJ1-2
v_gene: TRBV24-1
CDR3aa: CATSDFSGTGNYGYTF
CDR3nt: TGTGCCACCAGTGATTTCTCGGGGACAGGAAACTATGGCTACACCTTC

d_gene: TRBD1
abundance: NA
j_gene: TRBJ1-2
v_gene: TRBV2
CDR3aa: CASSVGQGGIYGYTF
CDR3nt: TGTGCCAGCAGCGTCGGACAGGGGGGAATCTATGGCTACACCTTC

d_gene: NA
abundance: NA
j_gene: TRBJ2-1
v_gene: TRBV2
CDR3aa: CASRARAEQFF
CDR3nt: TGTGCCAGCAGAGCGCGGGCTGAGCAGTTCTTC

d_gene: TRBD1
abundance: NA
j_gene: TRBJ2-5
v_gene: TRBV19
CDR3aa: CASSQSDRERETQYF
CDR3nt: TGTGCCAGTAGCCAATCAGACAGGGAGCGAGAGACCCAGTACTTC

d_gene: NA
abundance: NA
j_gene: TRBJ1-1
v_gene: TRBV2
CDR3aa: CASSWEAENTEAFF
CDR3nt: TGTGCCAGCAGTTGGGAGGCGGAGAACACTGAAGCTTTCTTT

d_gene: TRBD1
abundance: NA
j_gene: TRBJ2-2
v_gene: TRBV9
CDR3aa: CASSPPGYRGDTGELFF
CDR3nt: TGTGCCAGCAGCCCCCCGGGGTACAGGGGGGACACCGGGGAGCTGTTTTTT

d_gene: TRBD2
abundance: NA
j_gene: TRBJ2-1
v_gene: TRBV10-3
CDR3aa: CAISDGGGYNEQFF
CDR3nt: TGTGCCATCAGTGATGGGGGGGGGTACAATGAGCAGTTCTTC

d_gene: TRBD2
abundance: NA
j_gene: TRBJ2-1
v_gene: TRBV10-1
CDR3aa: CASSILAGGPGEQFF
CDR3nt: TGCGCCAGCAGTATCCTAGCGGGGGGGCCCGGTGAGCAGTTCTTC

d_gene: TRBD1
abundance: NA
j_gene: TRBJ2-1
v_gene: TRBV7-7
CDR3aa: CASSQDRGNSEQFF
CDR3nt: TGTGCCAGCAGTCAAGACAGGGGTAATAGTGAGCAGTTCTTC

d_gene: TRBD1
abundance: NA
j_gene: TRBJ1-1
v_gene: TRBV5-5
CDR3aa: CASSWDSRTEAFF
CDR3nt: TGTGCCAGCAGCTGGGACAGTCGGACTGAAGCTTTCTTT

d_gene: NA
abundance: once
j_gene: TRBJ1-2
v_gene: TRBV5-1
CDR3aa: CASSPGESNYGYTF
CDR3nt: TGCGCCAGCAGCCCCGGAGAGTCAAACTATGGCTACACCTTC

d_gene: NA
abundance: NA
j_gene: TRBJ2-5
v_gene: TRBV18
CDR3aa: CASSPPSIAVETQYF
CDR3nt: TGTGCCAGCTCACCACCTTCGATAGCGGTAGAGACCCAGTACTTC

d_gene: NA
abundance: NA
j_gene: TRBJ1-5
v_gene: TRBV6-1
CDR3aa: CASSERTGNQPQHF
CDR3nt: TGTGCCAGCAGTGAACGCACAGGCAATCAGCCCCAGCATTTT

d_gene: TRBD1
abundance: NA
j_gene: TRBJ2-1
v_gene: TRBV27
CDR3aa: CASSFGTGVMEQFF
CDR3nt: TGTGCCAGCAGTTTCGGGACAGGGGTCATGGAGCAGTTCTTC

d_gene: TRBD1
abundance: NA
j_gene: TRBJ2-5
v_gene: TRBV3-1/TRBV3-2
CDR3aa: CASSLRGRQETQYF
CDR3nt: TGTGCCAGCAGCCTCAGGGGGCGTCAAGAGACCCAGTACTTC

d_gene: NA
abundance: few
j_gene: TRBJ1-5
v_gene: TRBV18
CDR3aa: CASSARQISNQPQHF
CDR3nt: TGTGCCAGCTCAGCAAGACAGATTAGCAATCAGCCCCAGCATTTT

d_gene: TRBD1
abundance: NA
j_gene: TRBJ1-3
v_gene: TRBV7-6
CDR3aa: CASSWGTGGSGNTIYF
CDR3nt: TGTGCCAGCAGCTGGGGGACAGGGGGATCTGGAAACACCATATATTTT

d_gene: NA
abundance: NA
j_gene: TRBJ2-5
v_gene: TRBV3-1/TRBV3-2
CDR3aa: CASSQRIQETQYF
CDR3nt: TGTGCCAGCAGCCAGCGCATCCAAGAGACCCAGTACTTC

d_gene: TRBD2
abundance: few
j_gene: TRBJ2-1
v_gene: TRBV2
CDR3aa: CASKAGGRYNEQFF
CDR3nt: TGTGCCAGCAAAGCGGGGGGGCGGTACAATGAGCAGTTCTTC

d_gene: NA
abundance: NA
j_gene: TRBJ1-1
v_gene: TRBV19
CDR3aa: CASLRGRTEAFF
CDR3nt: TGTGCCAGTCTCAGGGGAAGAACTGAAGCTTTCTTT

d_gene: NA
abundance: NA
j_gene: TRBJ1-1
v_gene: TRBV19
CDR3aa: CASSIEAVGRRNTEAFF
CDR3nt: TGTGCCAGTAGTATAGAAGCGGTCGGACGGCGGAACACTGAAGCTTTCTTT

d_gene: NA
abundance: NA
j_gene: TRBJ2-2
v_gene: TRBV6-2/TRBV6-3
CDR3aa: CASSLDSSNTGELFF
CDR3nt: TGTGCCAGCAGCCTCGACAGCTCGAACACCGGGGAGCTGTTTTTT